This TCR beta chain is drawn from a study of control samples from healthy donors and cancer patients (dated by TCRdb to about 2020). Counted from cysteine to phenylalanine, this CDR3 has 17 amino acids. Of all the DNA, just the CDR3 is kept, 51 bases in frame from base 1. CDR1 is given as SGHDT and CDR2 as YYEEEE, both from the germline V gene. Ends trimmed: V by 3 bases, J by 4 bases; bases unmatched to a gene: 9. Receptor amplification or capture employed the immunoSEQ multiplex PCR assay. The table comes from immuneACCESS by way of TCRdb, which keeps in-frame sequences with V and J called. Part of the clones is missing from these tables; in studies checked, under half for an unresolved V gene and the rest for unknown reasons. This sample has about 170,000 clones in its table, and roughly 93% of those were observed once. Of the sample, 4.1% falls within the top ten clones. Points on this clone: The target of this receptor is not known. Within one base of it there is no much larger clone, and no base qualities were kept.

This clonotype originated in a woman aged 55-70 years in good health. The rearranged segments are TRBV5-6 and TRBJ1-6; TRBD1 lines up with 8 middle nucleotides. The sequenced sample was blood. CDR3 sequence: CASSSIQGAQYNSPLHF. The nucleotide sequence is TGTGCCAGCAGCTCGATCCAGGGGGCGCAGTATAATTCACCCCTCCACTTT.